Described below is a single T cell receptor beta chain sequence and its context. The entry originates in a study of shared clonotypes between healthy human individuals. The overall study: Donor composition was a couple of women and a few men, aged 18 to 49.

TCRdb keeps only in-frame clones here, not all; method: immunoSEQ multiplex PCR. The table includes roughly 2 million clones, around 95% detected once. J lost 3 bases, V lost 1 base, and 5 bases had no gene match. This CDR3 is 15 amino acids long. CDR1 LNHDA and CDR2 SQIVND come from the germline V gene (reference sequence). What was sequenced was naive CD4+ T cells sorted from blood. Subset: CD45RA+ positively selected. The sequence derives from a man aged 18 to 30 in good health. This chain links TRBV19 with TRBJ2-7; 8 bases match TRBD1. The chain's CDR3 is CASSIADRGLYEQYF. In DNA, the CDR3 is TGTGCCAGTAGTATAGCAGACAGGGGCCTCTACGAGCAGTACTTC.